These 20 T cell receptor beta chains were sequenced from one sample in a study of blood T cell repertoires in COVID-19. Profiled with immunoSEQ multiplex PCR; TCRdb holds only in-frame clones, not every one. The sample contains 120,000 or so clones, 55% to 70% of which appear only once. The sample was peripheral blood. The receptor set was obtained from a woman aged 70 to 79 with acute or convalescent COVID-19.

This clone was counted once. The genes are TRBV2 and TRBJ1-1, with 8 bases lining up with TRBD1. The germline V gene encodes CDR1 SNHLY and CDR2 FYNNEI. The CDR3 sequence is 16 residues long. J was trimmed by 0 bases and V by 7 bases; bases with no gene match: 10. The CDR3: CASTTGQGYMNTEAFF. CDR3 sequence (DNA): TGTGCCAGCACTACCGGACAGGGCTACATGAACACTGAAGCTTTCTTT.

The chain employs TRBV28 and TRBJ1-1; the D is unclear. V lost 6 bases and J lost 4, with 12 bases in between. This CDR3 comprises 13 residues. Germline-derived CDR1 and CDR2 are MDHEN and SYDVKM. CDR3 sequence: CASSLDWFTEAFF. CDR3 DNA: TGTGCCAGCAGCTTGGACTGGTTCACTGAAGCTTTCTTT.

The genes are TRBV2 and TRBJ1-5, with D perhaps matching TRBD1 (5 bases). V was shortened by 4 bases and J by 4 bases, with 11 bases between the two germline ends. The germline gives CDR1 SNHLY, CDR2 FYNNEI. This CDR3 has 14 amino acids. The CDR3 coding sequence is TGTGCCAGCAGTGGTCCAGGGATGAATCAGCCCCAGCATTTT. It yields the protein CASSGPGMNQPQHF.

The V gene is TRBV9, the J gene TRBJ1-2; TRBD1 is a possible D gene (5 bases). Germline V gene sequence: CDR1 SGDLS, CDR2 YYNGEE. CDR3 length: 15 residues. V lost 0 bases and J 4 bases, leaving 13 bases between the germline ends. The CDR3 is CASSVAGGGAYGYTF. CDR3 DNA: TGTGCCAGCAGCGTAGCGGGGGGGGGAGCCTATGGCTACACCTTC.

The CDR3 coding sequence is TGTGCCAGCAGCTTTCGGCTTAATGGCGGGGGGGCGGGCCAGTACTTC. The encoded protein is CASSFRLNGGGAGQYF. The chain joins TRBV5-6 to TRBJ2-7; 9 positions agree with TRBD2. The CDR3 has 16 amino acids. V was pared by 2 bases and J by 10 bases, with 16 bases of the junction left unmatched. Germline values: CDR1 SGHDT, CDR2 YYEEEE.

The J gene is TRBJ1-5, the V gene TRBV14; 10 positions agree with TRBD1. Losses at the gene ends were 8 bases for V and 2 bases for J; bases not matched to a gene: 12. Germline V CDR1 and CDR2: SGHDN, FVKESK. The CDR3 is 17 residues long. The CDR3 DNA reads as TGTGCCAGCCCCGTCGGACAGGGGGTAATGCGCAATCAGCCCCAGCATTTT. Amino acid sequence: CASPVGQGVMRNQPQHF.

The CDR3 nucleotides read TGTGCCATCACCTTCGACAGGGGGGCTGAAGCTTTCTTT. Translating it yields CAITFDRGAEAFF. The chain couples TRBV10-3 to TRBJ1-1; 9 nucleotides align to TRBD1. CDR1 ENHRY and CDR2 SYGVKD come from the germline V gene. The CDR3 is made up of 13 amino acids. V gave up 7 bases and J gave up 6 bases; unmatched junction bases: 6.

This clone was recorded once. This chain joins TRBV2 and TRBJ2-6; TRBD1 matches at 8 bases. CDR1 SNHLY and CDR2 FYNNEI come from the germline V gene. The CDR3 is 17 residues long. V was clipped by 6 bases and J by 0 bases; unmatched bases: 7. The CDR3 DNA is TGTGCCAGCAGGCGGGACAGGACAACCTCTGGGGCCAACGTCCTGACTTTC. This codes for CASRRDRTTSGANVLTF.

The genes are TRBV3-1 (or the pseudogene TRBV3-2) and TRBJ2-3; 10 nucleotides agree with TRBD2. V trimming: 3 bases; J trimming: 5 bases; junction bases outside the gene matches: 2. Germline V CDR1 and CDR2: LGHDT, YNNKEL (reference sequence). The CDR3 consists of 14 residues. The CDR3, as DNA: TGTGCCAGCAGCCAGAGCGGGGGGGGAGATACGCAGTATTTT. It codes for CASSQSGGGDTQYF.

V gene TRBV6-5 combines with J gene TRBJ1-6, with D maybe TRBD1 (6 bases). The CDR3 is 15 amino acids. The V gene's germline CDR1 is MNHEY and CDR2 SVGAGI. The ends were cut back, 7 bases at V and 8 bases at J, with 18 bases in the middle. The CDR3 DNA reads TGTGCCAGCACACAATCACAGGGCCAGTATTCACCCCTCCACTTT. It is translated as CASTQSQGQYSPLHF.

The chain has TRBV29-1 and TRBJ2-5, with no clear D. Germline V gives CDR1 SQVTM, CDR2 ANQGSEA. Trimming left V 4 bases short and J 2 bases short, with 11 bases between. This CDR3 region has 13 residues. CDR3 region: CSVALGVQETQYF. The DNA for the CDR3 is TGCAGCGTTGCTCTAGGCGTACAAGAGACCCAGTACTTC.

J is TRBJ1-2 and V is TRBV18; tentatively, D is TRBD1 (5 bases). Germline CDR1 KGHSH, CDR2 LQKENI. V lost 1 base to trimming and J lost 2 bases, with 11 bases between them. The CDR3 totals 15 residues. The CDR3 coding sequence is TGTGCCAGCTCACCACTAGACAGTACCAACTATGGCTACACCTTC. It codes for CASSPLDSTNYGYTF.

The J gene is TRBJ2-3, the V gene TRBV11-2; TRBD1 agrees at 9 bases. The CDR3 loop spans 14 amino acids. V dropped 5 bases and J dropped 3; count of bases not matched to a gene: 3. Germline V gene lookup returns CDR1 SGHAT and CDR2 FQNNGV. In DNA, the CDR3 is TGTGCCAGCAGCCCAGGACAGGGGACAGATACGCAGTATTTT. Its protein is CASSPGQGTDTQYF.

J is TRBJ2-3 and V is TRBV5-1; D may be TRBD2 (6 bases). Germline V gives CDR1 SGHRS, CDR2 YFSETQ. V was clipped by 2 bases and J by 0 bases, with 10 bases between them. The CDR3 spans 15 residues. This CDR3 reads CASSLSGLSTDTQYF. Written as DNA, the CDR3 is TGCGCCAGCAGCTTATCGGGACTCAGCACAGATACGCAGTATTTT.

The chain carries TRBV2 and TRBJ2-3; the D gene is possibly TRBD2 (5 bases). Trimming stripped 5 bases from V and 0 bases from J, with 9 bases between. The CDR3 has 14 residues. Per the germline V gene, CDR1 is SNHLY and CDR2 is FYNNEI. The CDR3 sequence is CASSPWTSTDTQYF. CDR3 sequence (DNA): TGTGCCAGCAGTCCCTGGACTAGCACAGATACGCAGTATTTT.

The rearrangement uses TRBV15 and TRBJ1-1, with 10 bases that match TRBD1. After removal of 5 bases from V and 5 bases from J, the junction contained 8 bases not matched to a gene. The CDR3 spans 15 residues. The germline V gene has CDR1 LNHNV and CDR2 YYDKDF (reference sequence). Here the CDR3 reads CATSGWDRGRTEAFF. The CDR3 region has the DNA TGTGCCACCAGCGGTTGGGACAGGGGAAGGACTGAAGCTTTCTTT.

CDR3 bases: TGTGCCAGCAGTCGACTGACAGAGAGCTACGAGCAGTACTTC. The encoded protein is CASSRLTESYEQYF. The chain combines TRBV27 with TRBJ2-7; D possibly corresponds to TRBD1 (5 bases). This CDR3 is built from 14 residues. Trimming removed 5 bases at V and 3 bases at J, with 14 bases between. Germline V lookup: CDR1 MNHEY, CDR2 SMNVEV (reference sequence).

V gene TRBV1 combines with J gene TRBJ2-7; the D call in the table, TRBD2, was not verified against the DNA. TRBV1 is described as a pseudogene. The CDR3 is made up of 15 amino acids. Here the CDR3 reads CTSSLRLAGVYEQYF. CDR3 bases: TGCACCAGCAGCCTTAGACTAGCGGGAGTTTACGAGCAGTACTTC.

The chain combines TRBV11-2 with TRBJ1-1; tentatively, D is TRBD1 (6 bases). This CDR3 contains 14 residues. Trimming cost V 3 bases and J 1 base, with 9 bases left between them. Looked up from germline, CDR1 is SGHAT and CDR2 is FQNNGV. In DNA, the CDR3 is TGTGCCAGCAGCTTGGAACAGGGGAACACTGAAGCTTTCTTT. Its protein product is CASSLEQGNTEAFF.

V and J are TRBV2 and TRBJ2-7, with 11 positions matching TRBD2. The junction had 2 bases not matched to a gene; V was cut back by 6 bases and J by 1 base. Germline V CDR1 and CDR2: SNHLY, FYNNEI. The CDR3 runs to 14 residues. Here the CDR3 reads CASRRTSGSYEQYF. The CDR3 coding sequence is TGTGCCAGCAGAAGGACTAGCGGGTCCTACGAGCAGTACTTC.